These 15 T cell receptor beta chains were all obtained from the same sample, sequenced in a study of blood T cell repertoires in COVID-19. Sequencing was performed with immunoSEQ multiplex PCR; in TCRdb, only in-frame clones are kept and a portion is missing. The profile covers roughly 140,000 clones, with about 86% appearing a single time and approximately 8% taken by the ten largest. The material sequenced was peripheral blood. Receptors originate from a human donor in a cohort sampled during active COVID-19.

The rearrangement joins TRBV4-2 to TRBJ1-3; D is unclear. Germline V CDR1 and CDR2: LGHNA, YNFKEQ. This CDR3 is 16 amino acids long. V was shortened by 1 base and J by 0 bases, with 10 bases between the two germline ends. CDR3 nucleotides: TGTGCCAGCAGCCAAGGCAGTTCTTTCTCTGGAAACACCATATATTTT. Its protein product is CASSQGSSFSGNTIYF.

This chain joins TRBV24-1 and TRBJ2-3; TRBD1 agrees at 8 bases. Germline loops: CDR1 KGHDR, CDR2 SFDVKD. V lost 5 bases, J lost 6 bases, and 3 bases stayed unmatched. This CDR3 is 13 amino acids long. Here the CDR3 reads CATSATGVDTQYF. For the CDR3, the DNA is TGTGCCACCAGTGCGACAGGGGTGGATACGCAGTATTTT.

The genes are TRBV19 and TRBJ2-7; D is unclear. Germline V gene lookup returns CDR1 LNHDA and CDR2 SQIVND (reference sequence). The V gene lost 4 bases and the J gene lost 5 bases, with 6 bases spanning the gap. This CDR3 has 11 residues. The CDR3 nucleotides read TGTGCCAGTAGTACCGTCGACGAGCAGTACTTC. It encodes CASSTVDEQYF.

The V call is TRBV29-1, the J call TRBJ1-1; 11 bases line up with TRBD1. This CDR3 spans 13 amino acids. V gave up 7 bases and J gave up 4 bases; unmatched junction bases: 5. The germline CDR1 and CDR2 sequences are SQVTM and ANQGSEA. Here the CDR3 reads CSARTGGRTEAFF. CDR3 sequence (DNA): TGCAGCGCCCGGACAGGGGGCCGCACTGAAGCTTTCTTT.

The rearrangement joins TRBV6-2 or TRBV6-3 to TRBJ2-7; the match to TRBD2 covers 7 bases. V shed 0 bases, J shed 2 bases, and the junction held 10 bases outside the gene matches. The CDR3 totals 17 residues. CDR1 is MNHEY, CDR2 SVGEGT, per germline. In nucleotides, the CDR3 is TGTGCCAGCAGTTACTCTGTTGTAGCGGGCCCCCCCTACGAGCAGTACTTC. Its translation is CASSYSVVAGPPYEQYF.

CDR3 protein: CASSFGTSGGNEQFF. CDR3 nucleotides: TGTGCCAGCAGCTTCGGGACTAGTGGGGGCAATGAGCAGTTCTTC. This chain links TRBV7-9 with TRBJ2-1; 8 nucleotides agree with TRBD2. The V gene's germline CDR1 is SEHNR and CDR2 FQNEAQ (reference sequence). J gave up 6 bases and V 3 bases, and 7 bases lay outside the gene matches. The CDR3 sequence is 15 residues long.

The chain links TRBV5-1 to TRBJ2-7; weak D call: TRBD1 (6 bases). Trimming stripped 2 bases from V and 7 bases from J, with 10 bases between. Per germline, CDR1 SGHRS and CDR2 YFSETQ. CDR3 size: 12 residues. This CDR3 reads CASSFGTGEQYF. CDR3 in DNA: TGCGCCAGCAGCTTTGGAACAGGGGAGCAGTACTTC.

The rearrangement uses TRBV5-4 and TRBJ1-2; tentatively, D is TRBD1 (6 bases). Germline V CDR1 and CDR2: SGHNT, YYREEE (reference sequence). The CDR3 is made up of 14 amino acids. V was shortened by 4 bases and J by 2 bases, with 12 bases between the two germline ends. This CDR3 reads CASSNPGQNYGYTF. As DNA, the CDR3 is TGTGCCAGCAGCAACCCCGGACAGAACTATGGCTACACCTTC.

This clone appeared a few times. The V and J genes are TRBV18 and TRBJ2-2; D is unclear. V was shortened by 9 bases and J by 1 base, with 6 bases between the two germline ends. Germline V gives CDR1 KGHSH, CDR2 LQKENI. The CDR3 is 12 amino acids. Here the CDR3 reads CASTENTGELFF. CDR3 DNA sequence: TGTGCCAGTACAGAGAACACCGGGGAGCTGTTTTTT.

The V call is TRBV7-3, the J call TRBJ1-1; D is unclear. Trimming pared 5 bases from V and 1 base from J, leaving 8 bases between. CDR3 length: 13 residues. CDR1 is SGHTA, CDR2 FQGTGA, per germline. The CDR3 loop is CASSKQTNTEAFF. The CDR3 coding sequence is TGTGCCAGCAGCAAACAGACGAACACTGAAGCTTTCTTT.

This sequence joins TRBV3-1 (or the pseudogene TRBV3-2) and TRBJ2-7; 8 bases agree with TRBD1. V shed 4 bases, J shed 0 bases, and the junction held 2 bases outside the gene matches. The germline V gene encodes CDR1 LGHDT and CDR2 YNNKEL (reference sequence). The CDR3 totals 14 residues. In DNA form, the CDR3 reads TGTGCCAGCAGCCTAACAGGGGGCTCCTACGAGCAGTACTTC. Amino acids: CASSLTGGSYEQYF.

This clone was seen more than once but under ten times. The sample carries other DNA sequences with the same CDR3. The chain carries TRBV7-2 and TRBJ2-5; D not certain. The CDR3 is made up of 14 amino acids. CDR1 and CDR2 from the germline V gene are SGHTA and FQGNSA. V was trimmed by 2 bases and J by 0 bases, leaving 7 bases between them. CDR3 bases: TGTGCCAGCAGCTTAAGGCGGTACCAAGAGACCCAGTACTTC. Translation gives CASSLRRYQETQYF.

The chain links TRBV18 to TRBJ2-4, with a possible D match to TRBD1 (5 bases). The CDR3 is 18 amino acids. Germline V gene data show CDR1 as KGHSH and CDR2 as LQKENI. Trimming cost V 3 bases and J 2 bases, with 20 bases left between them. CDR3 bases: TGTGCCAGCTCACCTATGACAGCCGGATCGGTGACCAAAAACATTCAGTACTTC. Its protein is CASSPMTAGSVTKNIQYF.

V and J are TRBV15 and TRBJ2-7; possibly TRBD2 for D (5 bases). Germline V gene data show CDR1 as LNHNV and CDR2 as YYDKDF (reference sequence). This CDR3 spans 16 amino acids. The ends were cut back, 0 bases at V and 4 bases at J, with 16 bases in the middle. CDR3 DNA: TGTGCCACCAGCAGAGATCGTGGTCGGGGATCATACGAGCAGTACTTC. Its translation: CATSRDRGRGSYEQYF.

The chain carries TRBV19 and TRBJ2-3, with 9 bases lining up with TRBD1. The CDR3 covers 16 residues. The germline V gene has CDR1 LNHDA and CDR2 SQIVND (reference sequence). J was trimmed by 0 bases and V by 6 bases; bases with no gene match: 7. The CDR3 DNA is TGTGCCAGTAGGGGGGGACAGGGAGCGAGCACAGATACGCAGTATTTT. It specifies CASRGGQGASTDTQYF.